A single T cell receptor (beta chain) is shown here with its context. The ends were cut back, 6 bases at V and 7 bases at J, with 13 bases in the middle. The CDR3 is made up of 13 amino acids. Germline loops: CDR1 MDHEN, CDR2 SYDVKM. Per the study methods: Amplification from reference gene primers served as the basis for estimated nucleated cell counts. TCRdb's copy holds only in-frame clones and misses some; the assay was immunoSEQ multiplex PCR. For V, J and clone size, that table is used; D and trimming come from the DNA. The data show around 15,000 clones, about 80% seen once. This sample was taken from a study of blood T cell repertoires in COVID-19. Study-wide background: Specimens from acute and convalescent COVID-19 originated in the United States, Italy and Spain.

This chain links TRBV28 with TRBJ1-5; TRBD1 might be the D (5 bases). The sequence was collected from a man aged 70-80 years with active or convalescent COVID-19. Sample: peripheral blood. The CDR3 nucleotides are TGTGCCAGCAGCCACGACAGTAACCAGCCCCAGCATTTT. It is translated as CASSHDSNQPQHF.